This T cell receptor (beta chain) originates from a study of blood T cell repertoires in COVID-19. Looking at the study overall: The origin of the acute and convalescent COVID-19 samples was the United States, Italy and Spain.

The cohort comprised adults aged about 18 to 100 years residing in under 25 US areas. Participants reported their clinical history, and cohort assignment relied on those reports. Two negative PCRs, clearance, or symptom resolution characterized the recovered Cohort 3 donors. Germline CDR1 and CDR2: SEHNR and FQNEAQ (reference sequence). With 2 bases clipped from V and 1 base from J, the junction kept 4 bases outside the gene matches. This CDR3 contains 15 residues. Using immunoSEQ multiplex PCR, the repertoire was profiled, and TCRdb retains in-frame clones only, with some absent. Seen here are 170,000 or so clones, roughly 87% observed once, and the top ten hold roughly 7%.

The sequence came from a woman aged 45-65 years who had recovered from COVID-19. V is TRBV7-9 and J is TRBJ2-5, with 7 bases aligning to TRBD2. Sequenced: PBMCs or T cells enriched from blood (not recorded which). CDR3: CASSLSASGQETQYF. The DNA of the CDR3 is TGTGCCAGCAGCTTATCAGCTAGCGGCCAAGAGACCCAGTACTTC.